These T cell receptor beta chains were read from a single sample in a study of shared clonotypes between healthy human individuals. This table comes from immunoSEQ multiplex PCR, and its TCRdb copy is limited to in-frame clones, with some not included. Of hundreds of thousands of clones listed, 73% are singletons. The material sequenced was memory CD4+ T cells sorted from blood. All receptors come from a woman in her thirties in good health. Each CDR3 is given with its conserved first and last residue. A D gene is named only where the DNA matches it firmly. For some rows the clone size is stated as once, few or many, or as a class when expanded; others skip it.

D: -
J: TRBJ1-1
size: -
V: TRBV10-3
CDR3: CAISPQHRDTEAFF
DNA: TGTGCCATCAGCCCACAACACAGGGACACTGAAGCTTTCTTT

D: TRBD2
J: TRBJ2-5
size: -
V: TRBV6-5
CDR3: CASSSRLGGEETQYF
DNA: TGTGCCAGCAGTTCTCGGCTGGGAGGGGAAGAGACCCAGTACTTC

D: TRBD1
J: TRBJ1-2
size: -
V: TRBV6-4
CDR3: CASSAARDSYGYTF
DNA: TGTGCCAGCAGTGCCGCCCGGGACAGCTATGGCTACACCTTC

D: -
J: TRBJ2-7
size: -
V: TRBV20-1
CDR3: CSAMGHHEQYF
DNA: TGCAGTGCAATGGGACACCACGAGCAGTACTTC

D: -
J: TRBJ2-1
size: -
V: TRBV29-1
CDR3: CSVDGEVGIYNEQFF
DNA: TGCAGCGTTGATGGGGAGGTGGGTATCTACAATGAGCAGTTCTTC

D: -
J: TRBJ2-2
size: -
V: TRBV5-1
CDR3: CASSLALATNTGELFF
DNA: TGCGCCAGCAGCTTGGCTTTAGCGACGAACACCGGGGAGCTGTTTTTT

D: -
J: TRBJ2-1
size: -
V: TRBV18
CDR3: CASSPAFGEQFF
DNA: TGTGCCAGCTCACCAGCTTTCGGGGAGCAGTTCTTC

D: -
J: TRBJ2-7
size: medium-sized
V: TRBV5-6
CDR3: CASSRGLGTQSYEQYF
DNA: TGTGCCAGCAGCCGAGGGTTAGGGACGCAATCCTACGAGCAGTACTTC

D: -
J: TRBJ1-2
size: -
V: TRBV28
CDR3: CASNEVTANYGYTF
DNA: TGTGCCAGCAATGAAGTAACAGCTAACTATGGCTACACCTTC

D: -
J: TRBJ2-7
size: -
V: TRBV15
CDR3: CATSDLGLSYEQYF
DNA: TGTGCCACCAGCGACCTAGGCCTCTCCTACGAGCAGTACTTC

D: -
J: TRBJ2-1
size: -
V: TRBV5-4
CDR3: CASSLQGNGYNEQFF
DNA: TGTGCCAGCAGCTTACAGGGAAACGGCTACAATGAGCAGTTCTTC

D: TRBD2
J: TRBJ2-3
size: -
V: TRBV10-2
CDR3: CASSDSGLPTDTQYF
DNA: TGCGCCAGCAGTGACTCGGGACTACCCACAGATACGCAGTATTTT

D: TRBD1
J: TRBJ1-2
size: once
V: TRBV28
CDR3: CASTMGQGRYYGYTF
DNA: TGTGCCAGCACTATGGGACAGGGGAGGTACTATGGCTACACCTTC

D: -
J: TRBJ2-5
size: once
V: TRBV7-2
CDR3: CASSQPAETQYF
DNA: TGTGCCAGCAGCCAACCAGCGGAGACCCAGTACTTC

D: TRBD2
J: TRBJ2-2
size: once
V: TRBV30
CDR3: CACSGRAFGELFF
DNA: TGTGCCTGTAGCGGGAGGGCCTTCGGGGAGCTGTTTTTT

D: TRBD1
J: TRBJ1-4
size: -
V: TRBV29-1
CDR3: CSVTDRGRSEKLFF
DNA: TGCAGCGTCACCGACAGGGGGAGGTCGGAAAAACTGTTTTTT

D: -
J: TRBJ2-7
size: -
V: TRBV7-2
CDR3: CASSPSGSRGEQYF
DNA: TGTGCCAGCAGCCCCAGCGGGTCCCGAGGTGAGCAGTACTTC

D: TRBD2
J: TRBJ2-1
size: -
V: TRBV6-4
CDR3: CASSLRASGSGDGQFF
DNA: TGTGCCAGCAGTCTGCGGGCTAGCGGGAGTGGAGATGGGCAGTTCTTC

D: TRBD2
J: TRBJ2-1
size: few
V: TRBV5-1
CDR3: CASTAGLAGGNDYNEQFF
DNA: TGCGCCAGCACCGCCGGACTAGCGGGAGGGAATGATTACAATGAGCAGTTCTTC

D: TRBD2
J: TRBJ2-1
size: -
V: TRBV30
CDR3: CAWRGGRVDEQFF
DNA: TGTGCCTGGAGGGGCGGGAGGGTGGATGAGCAGTTCTTC

D: -
J: TRBJ2-5
size: once
V: TRBV9
CDR3: CASSVDVAGWKTQYF
DNA: TGTGCCAGCAGCGTAGATGTGGCAGGTTGGAAGACCCAGTACTTC

D: TRBD2
J: TRBJ2-1
size: -
V: TRBV2
CDR3: CASSDGGRALDEQFF
DNA: TGTGCCAGCAGTGATGGCGGGAGGGCCCTCGATGAGCAGTTCTTC

D: TRBD1
J: TRBJ2-5
size: -
V: TRBV19
CDR3: CASSAAGGLETQYF
DNA: TGTGCCAGTAGTGCTGCAGGGGGCTTGGAGACCCAGTACTTC

D: TRBD2
J: TRBJ2-7
size: -
V: TRBV9
CDR3: CASSPLIAGGRHEQYF
DNA: TGTGCCAGCAGCCCACTTATAGCGGGAGGGAGACACGAGCAGTACTTC

D: TRBD2
J: TRBJ2-5
size: -
V: TRBV27
CDR3: CASSLKPPRTSGSRETQYF
DNA: TGTGCCAGCAGTTTAAAACCCCCCAGGACTAGCGGGAGTCGAGAGACCCAGTACTTC

D: TRBD1
J: TRBJ2-2
size: few
V: TRBV5-1
CDR3: CASSLAGQGVNTGELFF
DNA: TGCGCCAGCAGCTTGGCGGGACAGGGTGTTAACACCGGGGAGCTGTTTTTT

D: TRBD1
J: TRBJ2-7
size: -
V: TRBV6-5
CDR3: CASIHRGYF
DNA: TGTGCCAGCATCCACAGGGGGTACTTC

D: -
J: TRBJ2-1
size: few
V: TRBV2
CDR3: CASSGLYNEQFF
DNA: TGTGCCAGCAGTGGACTTTACAATGAGCAGTTCTTC

D: -
J: TRBJ2-5
size: -
V: TRBV7-2
CDR3: CASRTPSEQETQYF
DNA: TGTGCCAGCAGGACTCCCAGCGAGCAAGAGACCCAGTACTTC